This is a list of T cell receptor beta chains from one sample in a study of T cells in localized non-small cell lung cancer. Sequencing was performed with immunoSEQ multiplex PCR; in TCRdb, only in-frame clones are kept and a portion is missing. Here the sample spans more than 850 clones, less than 25% being singletons. Sequenced here: normal lung tissue next to the tumor, sampled before any cancer treatment. These receptors all stem from a male donor older than 55 with stage I lung adenocarcinoma. CDR3s include the opening cysteine and the closing phenylalanine or tryptophan. D genes are given only for firm matches. Some rows mark clone size as missing; the rest say once, few, many or name a class of expanded clone.

CDR3	DNA	D	size	J	V
CASNPDRANTGELFF	TGTGCCAGCAATCCAGACAGGGCGAACACCGGGGAGCTGTTTTTT	TRBD1	few	TRBJ2-2	TRBV12-5
CASTSATLGTEAFF	TGTGCCAGCACCTCAGCCACTCTTGGGACTGAAGCTTTCTTT	.	.	TRBJ1-1	TRBV28
CASSFGAPGDQPQHF	TGTGCCAGCAGCTTTGGCGCCCCGGGGGACCAGCCCCAGCATTTT	.	.	TRBJ1-5	TRBV11-3
CASSYTGGGLNTEAFF	TGTGCCAGCAGTTACACCGGTGGCGGATTGAACACTGAAGCTTTCTTT	.	.	TRBJ1-1	TRBV6-8
CASLGQANTGELFF	TGTGCCAGTCTGGGACAGGCGAACACCGGGGAGCTGTTTTTT	TRBD1	few	TRBJ2-2	TRBV25-1
CASSPLAGKPYTDTQYF	TGTGCCAGCAGCCCACTAGCAGGCAAGCCCTACACAGATACGCAGTATTTT	.	few	TRBJ2-3	TRBV6-8
CASRSGGGLAGQETQYF	TGTGCCAGCAGATCCGGGGGGGGACTAGCGGGACAAGAGACCCAGTACTTC	TRBD2	medium-sized	TRBJ2-5	TRBV11-3
CASSLGGSGNTIYF	TGTGCCAGCAGCCTGGGGGGATCTGGAAACACCATATATTTT	.	large	TRBJ1-3	TRBV11-3
CASSGDARELFF	TGTGCCAGTAGTGGGGACGCCCGGGAGCTGTTTTTT	.	.	TRBJ2-2	TRBV19
CASSQQGSRNQPQHF	TGTGCCAGCAGTCAACAGGGGTCTCGCAATCAGCCCCAGCATTTT	TRBD1	few	TRBJ1-5	TRBV9
CASSQGTDYEQYF	TGCGCCAGCAGCCAAGGGACGGACTACGAGCAGTACTTC	.	.	TRBJ2-7	TRBV23-1
CASSPDRSGTGELFF	TGTGCCAGCAGCCCGGACAGGAGTGGCACCGGGGAGCTGTTTTTT	TRBD1	few	TRBJ2-2	TRBV9
CSVEGDREDTQYF	TGCAGCGTTGAAGGGGACAGGGAAGATACGCAGTATTTT	TRBD1	.	TRBJ2-3	TRBV29-1
CASSEVGGVDEQYF	TGTGCCAGCAGTGAAGTGGGCGGGGTGGACGAGCAGTACTTC	.	medium-sized	TRBJ2-7	TRBV6-1
CASSTIPGELFF	TGTGCCAGCAGTACCATCCCCGGGGAGCTGTTTTTT	.	large	TRBJ2-2	TRBV6-8
CASSSGLGLPGLKTDTQYF	TGTGCCAGCAGCTCGGGATTGGGCCTACCGGGACTAAAAACAGATACGCAGTATTTT	TRBD2	few	TRBJ2-3	TRBV11-3
CASRRDNRDSQPQHF	TGTGCCAGCCGGAGGGACAACAGGGATAGCCAGCCCCAGCATTTT	.	medium-sized	TRBJ1-5	TRBV6-8
CASSLGSGSTEAFF	TGCGCCAGCAGCTTGGGGTCGGGAAGCACTGAAGCTTTCTTT	.	once	TRBJ1-1	TRBV5-1
CASSQSGLPSEQYF	TGTGCCAGCAGCCAGTCGGGGCTCCCATCCGAGCAGTACTTC	.	.	TRBJ2-7	TRBV7-5
CASMGGLAGGRISNEQFF	TGTGCCAGCATGGGGGGACTAGCGGGAGGGAGGATTTCCAATGAGCAGTTCTTC	TRBD2	medium-sized	TRBJ2-1	TRBV6-8
CASRTTGGEQYF	TGTGCCAGCAGGACGACAGGGGGCGAGCAGTACTTC	TRBD1	.	TRBJ2-7	TRBV6-8
CASSRTGTGGVRNTEAFF	TGCGCCAGCAGCCGCACCGGGACAGGGGGCGTTAGGAACACTGAAGCTTTCTTT	TRBD1	.	TRBJ1-1	TRBV5-1
CAIRGFPGRLKEQFF	TGTGCCATCAGGGGATTTCCGGGACGGCTAAAAGAGCAGTTCTTC	.	.	TRBJ2-1	TRBV6-8
CASSGRSSGANVLTF	TGTGCCAGTAGTGGCAGAAGCTCTGGGGCCAACGTCCTGACTTTC	.	.	TRBJ2-6	TRBV19
CASSFTGAVGDTQYF	TGTGCCAGCAGCTTCACGGGGGCGGTAGGAGATACGCAGTATTTT	.	.	TRBJ2-3	TRBV11-3
CASSLGQGFAEAFF	TGTGCCAGCAGTTTAGGGCAGGGGTTCGCTGAAGCTTTCTTT	.	.	TRBJ1-1	TRBV28